These 3 T cell receptor beta chains were all obtained from the same sample, sequenced in a study of cytomegalovirus exposure and HLA in healthy donors. The PCR made use of 60 Vbeta and 13 Jbeta primers. Data came from immunoSEQ multiplex PCR; TCRdb stores just in-frame clones and leaves some out. The sample contains approximately 160,000 clones, 65% to 80% of which appear only once. Input material: PBMCs. Receptors originate from a woman aged 25 to 45 in good health and CMV-seronegative.

Remarks on this clone: The junction shows a germline mismatch at one end, possibly a read error. This chain links TRBV7-8 with TRBJ2-7; a possible D gene is TRBD2 (5 bases). The germline gives CDR1 SGHVS, CDR2 FQNEAQ. This CDR3 has 16 residues. The DNA for the CDR3 is TGTGCCACCAGCAGCCGGAAAGGACTGGACTTCTACGAGCAGTACTTC. Translation gives CATSSRKGLDFYEQYF.

V and J are TRBV27 and TRBJ2-3; tentative D call: TRBD1 (5 bases). The germline V and J ends were trimmed by 1 base and 0 bases, with 11 bases remaining between them. Germline V gives CDR1 MNHEY, CDR2 SMNVEV (reference sequence). This CDR3 has 16 residues. CDR3 sequence: CASSLFVTASTDTQYF. CDR3 coding DNA: TGTGCCAGCAGTTTATTCGTGACAGCTAGCACAGATACGCAGTATTTT.

This clone was seen a few times. The V gene is TRBV30, the J gene TRBJ1-4; the D is unclear. The germline gives CDR1 GTSNPN, CDR2 SVGIG (reference sequence). The germline V and J ends were trimmed by 5 bases and 6 bases, with 13 bases remaining between them. The CDR3 is made up of 13 amino acids. CDR3 bases: TGTGCCTGGGGTCCCGGTTTGGATGAAAAACTGTTTTTT. Amino acids: CAWGPGLDEKLFF.